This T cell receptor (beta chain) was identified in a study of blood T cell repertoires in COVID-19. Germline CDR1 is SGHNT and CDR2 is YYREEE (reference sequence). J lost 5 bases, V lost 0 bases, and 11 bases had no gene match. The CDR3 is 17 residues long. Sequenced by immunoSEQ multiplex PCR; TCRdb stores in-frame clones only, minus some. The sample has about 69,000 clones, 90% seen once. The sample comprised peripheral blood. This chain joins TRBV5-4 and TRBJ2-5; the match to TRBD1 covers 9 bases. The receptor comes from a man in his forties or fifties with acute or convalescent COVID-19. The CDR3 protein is CASSLEAHRGRGETQYF. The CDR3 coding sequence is TGTGCCAGCAGCTTGGAGGCTCACAGGGGGCGAGGCGAGACCCAGTACTTC.